Described below is a single T cell receptor beta chain sequence and its context. Its antigen is not known. Documented treatment: around 19 received Ad26.COV2.S at low or high dose, single or two shots; 5 received placebo; per-sample allocation not given. Collection of the samples took place on day 63 after the first injection of vaccine or placebo. Assay used: immunoSEQ multiplex PCR; TCRdb lists only in-frame clones, some missing. The sample contains about 400,000 clones, about 80% of which appear only once. This sample stems from a study of Ad26.COV2.S vaccination and SARS-CoV-2 variants. Study-level background: Recipients of Ad26.COV2.S got it intramuscularly, once or twice 56 days apart. Overall study findings and caveats: Similar non-spike TCR breadth was seen in vaccine and placebo recipients. Post-vaccination breadth of spike-specific CD8+ and CD4+ T cell responses was reportedly substantial.

This CDR3 spans 16 amino acids. The germline CDR1 and CDR2 sequences are SGHRS and YFSETQ. V lost 4 bases to trimming and J lost 3 bases; unmatched junction nucleotides: 9. The sample consisted of peripheral blood, taken in a trial of Ad26.COV2.S vaccine versus placebo. The TCR was taken from a person between 18 and 60 years old who received the Ad26.COV2.S COVID-19 vaccine or a placebo. This chain joins TRBV5-1 and TRBJ2-7; TRBD2 agrees at 11 bases. The CDR3 protein is CASSPMGLAAVYEQYF. DNA for the CDR3: TGCGCCAGCAGCCCAATGGGACTAGCGGCCGTCTACGAGCAGTACTTC.